The 8 T cell receptor beta chains listed next were all sequenced from one sample in a study of neurological immune-mediated disorders. MiXCR was run by TCRdb on the 5' RACE reads, yielding one entry per CDR3 protein. The sample includes approximately 38,000 distinct CDR3 sequences, 7.2% of them seen just once. The source material was CD4+ T cells from blood. The receptors were sampled from a man aged 50 to 60 in good health.

The chain recombines TRBV28 with TRBJ2-7; 10 nucleotides match TRBD1. The CDR3 is 17 residues long. The ends lost 0 bases at V and 1 base at J; junction bases unmatched: 6. Germline V gene lookup returns CDR1 MDHEN and CDR2 SYDVKM. Here the CDR3 reads CASSLWGGTGESYEQYF. The CDR3 region has the DNA TGTGCCAGCAGTTTATGGGGGGGGACAGGGGAATCCTACGAGCAGTACTTC.

This clonotype was counted at least ten times. The V call is TRBV7-8, the J call TRBJ2-1; D might be TRBD2 (7 bases). V was shortened by 2 bases and J by 5 bases, with 19 bases between the two germline ends. The CDR3 loop spans 17 amino acids. In germline, CDR1 is SGHVS, CDR2 FQNEAQ. The CDR3 loop is CASSLTPRGPRNNEQFF. CDR3 DNA: TGTGCCAGCAGCTTAACCCCGCGGGGGCCTAGGAACAATGAGCAGTTCTTC.

The rearrangement joins TRBV20-1 to TRBJ2-7; tentatively, D is TRBD1 (6 bases). CDR3 length equals 13 residues. With 2 bases removed from V and 6 bases from J, the gap between germline ends came to 14 bases. Germline CDR1 and CDR2: DFQATT and SNEGSKA (reference sequence). The CDR3 coding sequence is TGCAGTGCTAGAAGTCACAGGGCAGGCGAGCAGTACTTC. Protein product: CSARSHRAGEQYF.

This clonotype was seen repeatedly, ten times or more. The chain has TRBV5-1 and TRBJ2-1; D is unresolved. The CDR3 length is 16 residues. Per the germline V gene, CDR1 is SGHRS and CDR2 is YFSETQ. Trimming took off 3 bases at V and 2 bases at J, with 15 bases between the two ends. The CDR3 DNA follows: TGCGCCAGCAGCTGGACCCGGCTAGGGACCTACAATGAGCAGTTCTTC. Its translation: CASSWTRLGTYNEQFF.

This clonotype was detected ten times or more. The V gene is TRBV9, the J gene TRBJ2-5; maybe TRBD2 (6 bases). The V gene's germline CDR1 is SGDLS and CDR2 YYNGEE. Between the trimmed V and J ends, which lost 0 bases and 4 bases, there was a span of 10 bases. This CDR3 contains 14 residues. CDR3 coding DNA: TGTGCCAGCAGCGTAGGACTGGGGGGAGAGACCCAGTACTTC. This encodes CASSVGLGGETQYF.

This clonotype was counted at least ten times. V is TRBV7-8 and J is TRBJ2-5; D gene unclear. Germline lookup yields CDR1 SGHVS and CDR2 FQNEAQ. V was clipped by 4 bases and J by 5 bases, with 11 bases between them. The CDR3 sequence is 13 residues long. CDR3 protein: CASSYPKLETQYF. CDR3 coding DNA: TGTGCCAGCAGCTACCCCAAATTGGAGACCCAGTACTTC. Drawing the rest from reference TRBV7-8 and TRBJ2-5, the complete variable domain is GAGVSQSPRYKVAKRGQDVALRCDPISGHVSLFWYQQALGQGPEFLTYFQNEAQLDKSGLPSDRFFAERPEGSVSTLKIQRTQQEDSAVYLCASSYPKLETQYFGPGTRLLVL.

This clonotype was picked up many times. Here the CDR3 DNA reads TGTGCCAGTAGTCCCCAGACTAGCAGCAATGAGCAGTTCTTC. Translating gives CASSPQTSSNEQFF. This chain uses TRBV19 with TRBJ2-1; TRBD2 agrees at 7 bases. The germline V gene encodes CDR1 LNHDA and CDR2 SQIVND (reference sequence). The CDR3 has 14 amino acids. Trimming took 5 bases from V and 6 from J; bases not matched to a gene: 7.

V gene TRBV20-1 combines with J gene TRBJ2-7; 7 bases are a match to TRBD1. Germline V lookup: CDR1 DFQATT, CDR2 SNEGSKA (reference sequence). This CDR3 is 13 amino acids long. Losses at the gene ends were 8 bases for V and 5 bases for J; bases not matched to a gene: 12. For the CDR3, the DNA is TGCAGTTATGCCCGGACAGGCGATCACGAGCAGTACTTC. The encoded protein is CSYARTGDHEQYF.